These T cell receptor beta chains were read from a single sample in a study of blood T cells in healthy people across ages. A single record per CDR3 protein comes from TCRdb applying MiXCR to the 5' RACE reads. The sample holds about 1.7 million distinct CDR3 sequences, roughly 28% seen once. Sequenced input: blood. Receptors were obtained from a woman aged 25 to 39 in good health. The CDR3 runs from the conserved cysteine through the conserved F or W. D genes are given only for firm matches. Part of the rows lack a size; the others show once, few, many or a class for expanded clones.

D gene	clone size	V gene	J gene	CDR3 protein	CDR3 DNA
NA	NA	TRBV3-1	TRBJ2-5	CASSFWTSGQEAQCF	TGTGCCAGCAGCTTCTGGACATCGGGCCAAGAGGCACAGTGCTTC
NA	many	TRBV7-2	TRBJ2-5	CASSQPGKETQYF	TGTGCCAGCAGCCAACCGGGGAAAGAGACCCAGTACTTC
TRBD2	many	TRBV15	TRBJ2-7	CATSRGLAAREQYF	TGTGCCACCAGCCGGGGACTAGCGGCACGCGAGCAGTACTTC
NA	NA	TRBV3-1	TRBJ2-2	CASSHLLLFAGELFF	TGTGCCAGCAGCCATTTACTCCTTTTCGCCGGGGAGCTGTTTTTT
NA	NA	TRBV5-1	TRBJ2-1	CASSLGPKPPQGEQFF	TGCGCCAGCAGCTTGGGTCCCAAACCGCCTCAGGGTGAGCAGTTCTTC
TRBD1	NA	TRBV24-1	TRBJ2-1	CATSDNTGGSYNEQFF	TGTGCCACCAGTGATAATACAGGGGGGTCCTACAATGAGCAGTTCTTC
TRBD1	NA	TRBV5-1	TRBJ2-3	CASSRSYGQGELYF	TGCGCCAGCAGCCGCTCCTACGGACAGGGTGAATTGTATTTT
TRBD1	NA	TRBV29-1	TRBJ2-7	CSVRTGGRAEQYF	TGCAGCGTGCGGACAGGGGGACGGGCCGAGCAGTACTTC
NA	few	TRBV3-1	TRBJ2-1	CASSRNMGGGEQFF	TGTGCCAGCAGCCGAAATATGGGGGGCGGTGAGCAGTTCTTC
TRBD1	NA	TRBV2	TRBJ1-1	CASARQGRAEAFF	TGTGCCAGCGCACGACAGGGTAGGGCTGAAGCTTTCTTT
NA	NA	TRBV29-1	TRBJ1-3	CSSRVGNTIYF	TGCAGCAGTAGAGTGGGGAACACCATATATTTT
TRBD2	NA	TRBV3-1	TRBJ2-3	CASSFSLAGLTDTQYF	TGTGCCAGCAGTTTCTCACTAGCGGGACTCACAGATACGCAGTATTTT
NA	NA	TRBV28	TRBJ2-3	CGTEARADTQYF	TGTGGGACGGAAGCCAGGGCAGATACGCAGTATTTT
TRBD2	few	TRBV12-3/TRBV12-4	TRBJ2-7	CASSRTAGGIDEQYF	TGTGCCAGCAGTAGAACAGCGGGAGGTATCGACGAGCAGTACTTC
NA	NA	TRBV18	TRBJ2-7	CASSLPLNLVSYEQYF	TGTGCCAGCTCACTTCCACTGAACCTCGTCTCCTACGAGCAGTACTTC
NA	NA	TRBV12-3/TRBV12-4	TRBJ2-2	CASSLAVPGTGELFF	TGTGCCAGCAGTTTGGCCGTCCCCGGCACCGGGGAGCTGTTTTTT
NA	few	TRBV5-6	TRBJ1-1	CASSTTGWRVDTEAFF	TGTGCCAGCAGCACTACAGGGTGGAGGGTCGACACTGAAGCTTTCTTT
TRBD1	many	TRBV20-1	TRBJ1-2	CSAQPWTGDAYTF	TGCAGTGCTCAACCTTGGACAGGTGACGCCTACACCTTC
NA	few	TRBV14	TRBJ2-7	CASSLETAGNEQYF	TGTGCCAGCAGCCTGGAGACTGCGGGGAACGAGCAGTACTTC
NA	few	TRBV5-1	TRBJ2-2	CASSLGPVGGELFF	TGCGCCAGCAGCTTGGGACCCGTGGGCGGGGAGCTGTTTTTT
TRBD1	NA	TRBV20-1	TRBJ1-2	CSAWDRESSGYTF	TGCAGTGCTTGGGACAGGGAAAGTTCTGGCTACACCTTC
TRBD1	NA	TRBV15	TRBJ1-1	CATSRDGQGTTEAFF	TGTGCCACCAGCAGAGATGGACAGGGGACCACTGAAGCTTTCTTT
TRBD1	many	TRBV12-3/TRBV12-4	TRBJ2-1	CASSSGQGRNEQFF	TGTGCCAGCAGTTCCGGACAGGGACGCAATGAGCAGTTCTTC
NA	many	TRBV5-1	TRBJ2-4	CASSLAGDAKNIQYF	TGCGCCAGCAGCTTGGCGGGGGACGCCAAAAACATTCAGTACTTC
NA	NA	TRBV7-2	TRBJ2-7	CASSWRSYEQYF	TGTGCCAGCAGCTGGCGGAGCTACGAGCAGTACTTC
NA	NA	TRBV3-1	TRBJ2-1	CAGSHTENNEQFF	TGTGCCGGCAGCCATACGGAGAACAATGAGCAGTTCTTC
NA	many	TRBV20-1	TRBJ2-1	CSASDPDRGGHEQFF	TGCAGTGCTAGTGATCCCGATAGGGGGGGCCATGAGCAGTTCTTC
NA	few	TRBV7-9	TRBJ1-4	CASSSTDPNEKLFF	TGTGCCAGCAGCTCAACGGACCCGAATGAAAAACTGTTTTTT
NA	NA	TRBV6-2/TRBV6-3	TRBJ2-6	CASSDQGSGGANVLTF	TGTGCCAGCAGTGATCAGGGGTCCGGGGGGGCCAACGTCCTGACTTTC
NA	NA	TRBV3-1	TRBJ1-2	CASSQGWGPNNGYTF	TGTGCCAGCAGCCAGGGCTGGGGGCCGAACAATGGCTACACCTTC
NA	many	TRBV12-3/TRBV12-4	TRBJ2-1	CASSLGLAVEQFF	TGTGCCAGCAGTTTAGGGTTAGCGGTCGAGCAGTTCTTC
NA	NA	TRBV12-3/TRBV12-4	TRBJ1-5	CASSFQGMKQPQHF	TGTGCCAGCAGTTTTCAGGGAATGAAACAGCCCCAGCATTTT
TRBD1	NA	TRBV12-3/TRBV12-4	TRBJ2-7	CASSSQTGDEQYF	TGTGCCAGCAGTTCCCAAACAGGGGACGAGCAGTACTTC
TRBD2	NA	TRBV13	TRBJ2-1	CASSPPGGSSNEQFF	TGTGCCAGCAGCCCCCCGGGGGGTTCCTCCAATGAGCAGTTCTTC
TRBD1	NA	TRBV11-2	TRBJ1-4	CASSQLGTGGGEKLFF	TGTGCCAGCAGCCAGCTCGGGACAGGGGGAGGTGAAAAACTGTTTTTT
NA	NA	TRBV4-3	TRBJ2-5	CASSQDWLGETQYF	TGCGCCAGCAGCCAAGATTGGTTGGGAGAGACCCAGTACTTC
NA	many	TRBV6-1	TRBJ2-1	CASSEPVISYNEQFF	TGTGCCAGCAGTGAACCCGTTATATCCTACAATGAGCAGTTCTTC
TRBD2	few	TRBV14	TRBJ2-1	CASSQDHGVAGVDEQFF	TGTGCCAGCAGCCAAGATCACGGAGTAGCGGGAGTGGATGAGCAGTTCTTC
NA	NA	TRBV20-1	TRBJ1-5	CSASEATLGYGQPQHF	TGCAGTGCTAGTGAAGCGACCCTAGGGTACGGGCAGCCCCAGCATTTT
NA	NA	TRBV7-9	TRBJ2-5	CASSLVYVGQETQYF	TGTGCCAGCAGCTTAGTATACGTAGGGCAAGAGACCCAGTACTTC
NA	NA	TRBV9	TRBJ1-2	CASSAPGTAYGYTF	TGTGCCAGCAGCGCCCCTGGGACGGCATATGGCTACACCTTC
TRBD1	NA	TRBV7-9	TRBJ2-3	CASSQDRGRADTQYF	TGTGCCAGCAGCCAGGACAGGGGAAGGGCAGATACGCAGTATTTT
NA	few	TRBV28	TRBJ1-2	CASRQEGRGYTF	TGTGCCAGCAGACAGGAGGGTAGAGGCTACACCTTC
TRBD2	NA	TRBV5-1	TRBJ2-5	CASSLANLAGDNEQYF	TGCGCCAGCAGCTTGGCCAATCTAGCGGGGGACAATGAGCAGTACTTC
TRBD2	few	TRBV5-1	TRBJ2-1	CASNYNRGGTEQFF	TGCGCCAGCAATTACAATCGGGGGGGTACTGAGCAGTTCTTC
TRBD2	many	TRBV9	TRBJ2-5	CASSVEGGETQYF	TGCGCCAGCAGCGTAGAGGGAGGGGAGACCCAGTACTTC
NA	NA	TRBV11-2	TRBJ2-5	CASSPQTLETQYF	TGTGCCAGCAGCCCGCAGACATTGGAGACCCAGTACTTC
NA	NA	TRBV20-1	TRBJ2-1	CSARDGGIERNEQFF	TGCAGTGCTAGAGACGGAGGGATAGAGCGCAATGAGCAGTTCTTC
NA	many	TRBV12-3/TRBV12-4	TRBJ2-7	CASSSPGSLSYEQYF	TGTGCCAGCAGCTCCCCCGGATCACTCTCCTACGAGCAGTACTTC